Each of the 12 T cell receptor beta chains below was sequenced from the same sample in a study of regulatory T cells in long-lasting Graves disease. Relying on iRepertoire HTBI primers and Arm-PCR of CDR3 regions, the team built TCR beta libraries. TCRdb re-derived calls from the multiplex PCR reads in MiXCR, one entry per CDR3 protein. The profile shows almost 450,000 distinct CDR3 sequences, less than 20% of them singletons. Documented time point: newly diagnosed GD, antithyroid drugs for less than 3 months. Isolated PBMC RNA provided the starting material for the TCR library. The data were also submitted as part of a second study, on T cells in Graves' hyperthyroidism and ophthalmopathy.

Source: peripheral blood mononuclear cells (PBMCs), taken at new diagnosis, from a patient treated with antithyroid drugs. These receptors came from a woman under 40 with Graves disease.

The chain employs TRBV6-1 and TRBJ1-5; 7 bases are shared with TRBD1. V lost 5 bases and J lost 1; bases outside the gene matches: 5. This CDR3 is 15 amino acids long. Germline V gives CDR1 MNHNS, CDR2 SASEGT. The CDR3 sequence: CASSRPGQSNQPQHF. The CDR3 bases are TGTGCCAGCAGTCGCCCGGGACAGAGCAATCAGCCCCAGCATTTT.

This clonotype was counted many times. This chain joins TRBV28 and TRBJ2-3; 8 bases fit TRBD2. The trim removed 3 bases at V and 4 bases at J, leaving 6 bases unmatched. The germline gives CDR1 MDHEN, CDR2 SYDVKM. This CDR3 is 15 amino acids long. CDR3 protein: CASSFSGNVADTQYF. The CDR3 DNA reads as TGTGCCAGCAGTTTTAGCGGGAATGTCGCAGATACGCAGTATTTT.

This clonotype was recorded at least ten times. J is TRBJ2-5 and V is TRBV30; 10 nucleotides match TRBD2. Germline CDR1 GTSNPN, CDR2 SVGIG (reference sequence). The CDR3 totals 14 residues. V shed 1 base and J 5 bases; nucleotides not matched to a gene: 4. In DNA, the CDR3 is TGTGCCTGGAGTGGGCTAGCGGGAGAGGAGACCCAGTACTTC. Translated: CAWSGLAGEETQYF.

This clonotype was observed a handful of times. The chain joins TRBV10-3 to TRBJ1-4, with unresolved D. Per germline, CDR1 ENHRY and CDR2 SYGVKD. The CDR3 is 15 amino acids. V lost 0 bases and J 3 bases, leaving 8 bases between the germline ends. The CDR3 spells CAISESQAPNEKLFF. DNA for the CDR3: TGTGCCATCAGTGAGTCGCAAGCACCTAATGAAAAACTGTTTTTT.

The sample holds a few counts of this clonotype. This CDR3 reads CASSVDSGSYNEQFF. CDR3 in DNA: TGTGCCAGCAGCGTAGATAGCGGGAGCTACAATGAGCAGTTCTTC. This chain connects TRBV9 to TRBJ2-1; 9 bases line up with TRBD2. CDR1 is SGDLS, CDR2 YYNGEE, per germline. V trimming: 0 bases; J trimming: 3 bases; junction bases outside the gene matches: 1. CDR3 length: 15 amino acids. Combining the CDR3 with reference TRBV9 and TRBJ2-1 gives the whole variable domain DSGVTQTPKHLITATGQRVTLRCSPRSGDLSVYWYQQSLDQGLQFLIQYYNGEERAKGNILERFSAQQFPDLHSELNLSSLELGDSALYFCASSVDSGSYNEQFFGPGTRLTVL.

This clonotype occurred a few times. The genes are TRBV27 and TRBJ2-7; D remains unclear. Trimming removed 0 bases from V and 6 bases from J, with 9 bases in between. In germline, CDR1 is MNHEY, CDR2 SMNVEV (reference sequence). The CDR3 runs to 13 residues. Here the CDR3 reads CASSLSSSREQYF. In DNA form, the CDR3 reads TGTGCCAGCAGTTTATCCTCCTCTCGCGAGCAGTACTTC.

This clonotype occurred many times. The J gene is TRBJ1-1, the V gene TRBV7-8; no firm D call. The ends were cut back, 2 bases at V and 1 base at J, with 29 bases in the middle. Germline V CDR1 and CDR2: SGHVS, FQNEAQ. There are 21 residues in the CDR3. CDR3 bases: TGTGCCAGCAGCTTATTTGGGCAACATTATAGTACTTTGCCACAGAACACTGAAGCTTTCTTT. Translating gives CASSLFGQHYSTLPQNTEAFF.

This chain links TRBV6-4 with TRBJ2-2, with TRBD1 matching 7 bases. Germline loops: CDR1 MRHNA, CDR2 SNTAGT. V lost 5 bases and J lost 0; bases outside the gene matches: 3. The CDR3 extends over 15 amino acids. CDR3 sequence reads: CASSYRGPNTGELFF. Written as DNA, the CDR3 is TGTGCCAGCAGTTACAGGGGACCGAACACCGGGGAGCTGTTTTTT.

The CDR3: CASSLQLAGDEQYF. The CDR3 region has the DNA TGTGCCAGCAGTCTCCAACTAGCGGGAGACGAGCAGTACTTC. The rearrangement links TRBV12-3 or TRBV12-4 to TRBJ2-7; TRBD2 matches at 11 bases. Germline trimming cut 5 bases from V and 5 bases from J; bases unmatched to any gene: 5. This CDR3 contains 14 residues.

The CDR3 spells CASSVRGKVATNEKLFF. CDR3 bases: TGTGCCAGCAGCGTTCGAGGGAAAGTTGCAACTAATGAAAAACTGTTTTTT. The rearrangement links TRBV9 to TRBJ1-4; D is unresolved. Germline CDR1 SGDLS, CDR2 YYNGEE. Trimming left V 2 bases short and J 0 bases short, with 14 bases between. This CDR3 is built from 17 residues.

In this sample, this clonotype turned up many times. The chain is built from TRBV20-1 and TRBJ1-1; possible D gene TRBD1, 5 bases. CDR1 DFQATT and CDR2 SNEGSKA come from the germline V gene (reference sequence). Deletions cut 4 bases from V and 5 bases from J, with 17 bases between. The CDR3 is made up of 14 amino acids. The chain's CDR3 is CSAKSGPRMTEAFF. In DNA form, the CDR3 reads TGCAGTGCTAAGTCGGGACCACGGATGACTGAAGCTTTCTTT.

For the CDR3, the DNA is TGTGCCAGCAGGGCGGGACTAGCGGGATGGGGGGATACGCAGTATTTT. Amino acids: CASRAGLAGWGDTQYF. The chain combines TRBV2 with TRBJ2-3; 13 bases are shared with TRBD2. Germline CDR1 is SNHLY and CDR2 is FYNNEI. Germline trimming cut 6 bases from V and 6 bases from J; bases unmatched to any gene: 9. The CDR3 runs 16 residues.